This TCR beta chain was identified in a study of cytomegalovirus exposure and HLA in healthy donors (dated by TCRdb to the late 2010s). For the study in its entirety: According to an earlier analysis of 550 to 750 of the donors, 150 million to 200 million T cells yielded 117 million unique TCR beta sequences and about 280 Gb of sequence data. Roughly 300 gigabases of sequencing data and around 85 million unique TCR sequences made up an early release that covered several hundred HLA-typed donors. Of the approximately 400 genotyped donors, 80% to 90% were placed in the genetic ancestry cluster associated with self-reported Caucasian donors. The study aimed to test whether cataloging public T cell receptors could reveal signatures of past pathogen exposure. The study used immunosequencing to profile the T cell repertoires of several hundred subjects and linked those repertoires to cytomegalovirus serostatus. A separate validation cohort of some 130 different subjects was used in addition to the 666-subject first cohort. The study combined high-throughput TCR immunosequencing, statistical association of individual TCRs with disease status, and machine learning to predict cytomegalovirus infection status. In a later analysis, previously published TCR beta repertoires from roughly 710 donors were re-analyzed and high-resolution HLA genotyping was added so that TCR occurrence patterns could be studied. Rather than drawing on any new phenotypic data, the later analysis identified candidate immune exposures from TCR beta sequences and the way those sequences occurred across donors. To decide whether each TCR beta V gene segment behaved as functional or pseudogenic, an earlier analysis of some 600 of the donors relied on high-throughput TCR beta sequencing. Donor age, sex, ethnicity and CMV serostatus were compiled together with the repertoire data. In a later genetic analysis, genome-wide SNP genotypes for about three fifths of the roughly 670 donors were used, and that subset was treated as a discovery cohort. Every discovery cohort repertoire had been produced on one sequencing platform. Class I and class II HLA loci were covered by the typing at four-digit resolution. The number of typed donors differed by locus: about 620-640 for A, B, C, DRB1 and DQB1; some 500 for DQA1; over 600 for DPA1; and 400 to 480 for DPB1. Several DR-DQ haplotypes were treated as single units for association and clustering because of strong linkage in the cohort. Among about 370 genotyped donors of the cohort, an average of about 240,000 unique TCR beta nucleotide sequences was sequenced per donor, of which about 19% were non-productive. On the study overall, not on this receptor specifically: A further reported finding was that TCR beta sequences accurately predicted the HLA-A and HLA-B alleles for most subjects in the first cohort. Correlated functional status among segregating V segments might reflect linkage disequilibrium, but an unknown experimental factor could not be ruled out. Assigning TCR associations to individual alleles was difficult when HLA alleles, especially DR and DQ, strongly co-occurred. Three of the identified cytomegalovirus-associated TCR beta chains were confirmed in vitro to be specific for cytomegalovirus antigens. While some public TCRs were present in many individuals, most TCR sequences turned up only very rarely across donors. A later genetic analysis reported fewer N-insertions in productive TCRs among donors in an Asian-associated ancestry cluster than the roughly 670-donor mean. The authors suggested that the approach could potentially be extended to other disease states and immunological phenotypes. Broadly in line with IMGT annotations, most TCR beta V segments showed up in productive rearrangements about 87% or about 30% of the time in an earlier analysis of 587 of the donors. In a later genetic analysis, a missense DCLRE1C variant was associated with V-gene and J-gene trimming of TCR beta chains, and the association was replicated in an independent cohort. The study gave a list of about 170 TCR beta chains associated with cytomegalovirus. Because HLA typing was unavailable for some donors at each locus, only the typed subset was used in association tests. A later analysis found that most CMV-associated TCR beta chains appeared HLA-restricted, with HLA associations seemingly driven largely by CMV exposure. The classifier was reported to diagnose cytomegalovirus status with high specificity and sensitivity in both the original cohort and the validation cohort. Several of the top co-occurrence clusters appeared to be linked to parvovirus B19, influenza, CMV and Epstein-Barr virus, according to a later analysis. This cohort had only TCR beta chains sequenced, and the lack of alpha or paired-chain data limited which features could be detected. A cluster of highly shared sequence variants was judged likely to represent a technical artifact of the sequencing pipeline. In a later analysis, HLA-associated TCR beta chains showed more clonal expansion and lower generation probabilities than non-associated chains that were equally common. The 87-base-pair reads could not distinguish some IMGT-functional V segments, including TRBV6-2 and TRBV6-3, so those segments were excluded. In a later analysis, some 18,000 TCR beta sequences were associated with specific HLA alleles at a false discovery rate of 0.05. Approximately 18 rarely observed V segments, including chromosome 9 orphons, were excluded from the earlier analysis of approximately 500 of the donors because counts were too low. In a later analysis, TCR association rates were found to vary across HLA loci, with the most associated TCRs seen for DRB1 alleles and the fewest for HLA-C alleles. Roughly uniform sequencing depth across donors was assumed in presence/absence analyses, although this assumption may not hold. Immune exposure information for the cohort was limited to CMV serostatus.

The cohort consisted of hundreds of healthy bone marrow donors. At the time of sampling, all cohort members were nominally healthy, though unrecorded immune exposures were likely present. The donor tested CMV seronegative, placing the donor among the 350 or so seronegative members of the cohort. A peripheral blood sample was provided by each donor, and peripheral blood mononuclear cells were used for TCR beta sequencing. The Qiagen DNeasy Blood Extraction Kit was used to extract genomic DNA from the blood cell samples. A note on this clone: The antigen this receptor binds is unknown. Within one base of it there is no much larger clone, and no base qualities were kept.

The library was produced with the immunoSEQ multiplex PCR assay. For the multiplex PCR, a mixture combining 60 forward primers for TCR Vbeta segments and 13 reverse primers for TCR Jbeta segments was used. A multiplex PCR assay on genomic DNA amplified the CDR3 region of rearranged TCR beta genes. The amplified TCR beta libraries were sequenced on the Illumina HiSeq System as 87-base-pair reads. The study's own analysis went as follows. In a later analysis, tens of millions of unique TCR beta chains were counted across the roughly 610 repertoires, and roughly 11 million of these chains were shared by at least two donors. To remove PCR and sequencing errors, raw reads were error-corrected and collapsed into unique sequences using a nearest-neighbor algorithm that merged closely related sequences. To assign V, D and J gene segments, CDR3 sequences were aligned to IMGT reference sequences. Each retained sequence needed at least a six-nucleotide match to both a V gene segment and a J gene segment. A rearrangement was called productive if the CDR3 had no stop codons and remained in frame with V and J, and every other rearrangement was called non-productive. CDR3 was defined by IMGT convention, running from the second conserved V-encoded cysteine to the conserved J-encoded phenylalanine. The earlier analysis of about 530 of the donors excluded any sequence lacking an unambiguous match to a single V gene segment. An earlier analysis of a few hundred of the donors classified V segments as functional when productive rearrangements were above 56.7% and as segregating when the standard deviation between donors was above 5%. A statistical classification framework was developed to diagnose cytomegalovirus status using the catalog of TCR beta chain sequences. In a later analysis, TCR nucleotide sequences were compared against IMGT/GENE-DB human TR gene sequences so that V and J genes could be assigned. Using the TCRdist pipeline, a later analysis assigned CDR3 sequences along with most-parsimonious VDJ recombination scenarios. In a later analysis, each TCR beta chain was defined by its CDR3 amino acid sequence together with its V-gene family, and reads without a unique V-gene family were excluded. A later analysis removed roughly 590 highly shared, low-generation-probability nucleotide sequences to deal with suspected cross-contamination and a sequencing artifact. For each public chain, a later analysis derived a clonal expansion index from normalized ranks of inferred template counts within each repertoire. Generation probabilities in a later analysis came from a VDJ recombination model fitted to out-of-frame rearrangements, and those results were checked against IGoR. Hypergeometric tests were used in a later analysis to score TCR-TCR, TCR-HLA and TCR-CMV co-occurrence, with a repertoire-size bias correction applied to the TCR pairs. In a later analysis, false discovery rates were estimated by permuting HLA or CMV assignments 20 times. In a later analysis, co-occurring TCRs were grouped using DBSCAN, and TCRdist sequence similarity was added for clustering within HLA-allele-positive subsets. Repertoires with fewer than 30,000 or more than 120,000 public chains were left out of co-occurrence clustering, as were about 5 repertoires with anomalous nucleotide sharing. TCRdb retrieved this table from immuneACCESS and kept in-frame rearrangements only. Not all clones are present; in checked studies, unresolved V genes account for under half, and no reason is known for the remainder. Clonal size and the V and J genes are those of that table, whereas D and trimming came from the DNA. Counted in this sample were about 160,000 clones; approximately 78% of them appeared once. Jointly, the top ten make up under 4% of the sample.

The CDR3 starts with the cysteine, ends with the phenylalanine, and has 13 residues. The DNA shown is the 39-base CDR3, in frame from base 1. V gives up 4 bases and J gives up 8 bases, and the segment between their germline ends measures 12 bases. As encoded in the germline V gene, CDR1 is SNHLY while CDR2 is FYNNEI. This receptor was identified in a woman aged 40 to 49 in good health and CMV-seronegative. Recombination connected TRBV2 to TRBJ1-3, and possibly TRBD1, on 5 matching bases. Sequenced input: PBMCs. The DNA reads as follows: TGTGCCAGCAGTGGCGAGGGGAGGGACACCATATATTTT. Its protein is CASSGEGRDTIYF.